The entry that follows covers one T cell receptor beta chain sequence. Clones were read by immunoSEQ multiplex PCR, and TCRdb kept only the in-frame ones, dropping some. The sample holds fewer than 350,000 clones, 70% to 90% seen once. The sample originates from a study of blood T cell repertoires in COVID-19. Germline CDR1 SGHTS, CDR2 YDEGEE. The CDR3 has 16 residues. V shed 4 bases, J shed 10 bases, and the junction held 13 bases outside the gene matches. This study enrolled people aged 18 to 89 from around 25 US geographic areas. Cohort allocation depended upon clinical history that participants reported.

Material: PBMCs or T cells enriched from blood (not recorded which). V is TRBV5-8 and J is TRBJ2-1; TRBD2 matches 11 bases. This clonotype was sampled from a woman aged 25 to 45 with acute COVID-19. The CDR3 nucleotides are TGTGCCAGCAGCCATGAACTAGCGGGAGCCCACAGGGAGCAGTTCTTC. Amino acid sequence: CASSHELAGAHREQFF.